This T cell receptor (beta chain) was found in a study of post-analysis software for immune sequencing data. In this sample, this clonotype turned up a few times. The antigen remains unidentified. Prepared libraries of TCR beta cDNA carried unique molecular identifiers. In TCRdb, the PCR reads were re-called with MiXCR into one record per CDR3 protein. The sample consists of about 540,000 distinct CDR3 sequences, less than 40% of them appearing once. Study-level points and caveats: Patients had higher frequencies than controls of about five TRBV segments, including TRBV5-6, TRBV5-1 and TRBV20-1.

The CDR3 is 17 amino acids. Trimming removed 3 bases from V and 0 bases from J, with 15 bases in between. The germline CDR1 and CDR2 sequences are LNHNV and YYDKDF (reference sequence). Sequencing was carried out using blood. This receptor was taken from a girl between 2 and 17 years old with multiple sclerosis. This chain joins TRBV15 and TRBJ2-1, with TRBD1 as a possible D gene (6 bases). DNA for the CDR3: TGTGCCACCAGCAGTTCCTCGAGGGGGACCTCCTACAATGAGCAGTTCTTC. Translating gives CATSSSSRGTSYNEQFF. Drawing the rest from reference TRBV15 and TRBJ2-1, the complete variable domain is DAMVIQNPRYQVTQFGKPVTLSCSQTLNHNVMYWYQQKSSQAPKLLFHYYDKDFNNEADTPDNFQSRRPNTSFCFLDIRSPGLGDTAMYLCATSSSSRGTSYNEQFFGPGTRLTVL.